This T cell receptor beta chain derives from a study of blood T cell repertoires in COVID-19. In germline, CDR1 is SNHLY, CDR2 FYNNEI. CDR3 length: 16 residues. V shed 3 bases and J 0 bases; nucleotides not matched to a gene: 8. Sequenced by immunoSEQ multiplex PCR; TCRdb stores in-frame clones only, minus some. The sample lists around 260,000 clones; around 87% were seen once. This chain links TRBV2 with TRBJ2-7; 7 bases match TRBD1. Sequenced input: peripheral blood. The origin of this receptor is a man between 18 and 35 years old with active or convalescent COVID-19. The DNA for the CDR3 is TGTGCCAGCAGTGAGGGGGACAGTCGCTACTCCTACGAGCAGTACTTC. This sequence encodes CASSEGDSRYSYEQYF.